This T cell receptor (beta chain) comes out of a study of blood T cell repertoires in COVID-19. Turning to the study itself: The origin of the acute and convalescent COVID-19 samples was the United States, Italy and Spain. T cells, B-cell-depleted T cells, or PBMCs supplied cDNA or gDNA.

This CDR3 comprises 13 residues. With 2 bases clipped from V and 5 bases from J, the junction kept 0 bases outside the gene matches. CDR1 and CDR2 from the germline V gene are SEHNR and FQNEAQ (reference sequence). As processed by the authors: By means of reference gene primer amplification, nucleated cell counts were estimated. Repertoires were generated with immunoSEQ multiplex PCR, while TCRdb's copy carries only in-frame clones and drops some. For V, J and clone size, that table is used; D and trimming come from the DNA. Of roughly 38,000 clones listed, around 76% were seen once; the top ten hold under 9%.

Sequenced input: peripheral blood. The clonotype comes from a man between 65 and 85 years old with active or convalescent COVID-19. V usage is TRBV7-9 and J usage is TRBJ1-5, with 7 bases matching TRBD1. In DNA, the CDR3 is TGTGCCAGCAGCTTAACAGGGGATCAGCCCCAGCATTTT. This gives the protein CASSLTGDQPQHF.